The rows below give T cell receptor beta chains drawn from one sample of a study of shared clonotypes between healthy human individuals. Produced via immunoSEQ multiplex PCR; TCRdb's table is partial and in-frame only. The table has over 400,000 clones, around 95% seen once. Source material: naive CD4+ T cells sorted from blood. The source is a woman aged 25 to 39 in good health. Each CDR3 is given with its conserved first and last residue. A D gene is named only where the DNA matches it firmly. Some rows mark clone size as missing; the rest say once, few, many or name a class of expanded clone.

clone_size,d_call,j_call,v_call,cdr3_aa,cdr3_nt
.,TRBD1,TRBJ1-4,TRBV30,CAWSTGQENEKLFF,TGTGCCTGGAGTACGGGACAGGAGAATGAAAAACTGTTTTTT
.,.,TRBJ2-7,TRBV6-6,CASSYPGGLEQYF,TGTGCCAGCAGTTACCCCGGTGGGCTCGAGCAGTACTTC
.,TRBD2,TRBJ2-7,TRBV9,CASSSPGSGGMPPEVFRNEQYF,TGTGCCAGCAGCTCCCCGGGTAGCGGGGGAATGCCACCAGAAGTCTTCAGGAACGAGCAGTACTTC
.,.,TRBJ1-4,TRBV19,CASSIFFGTRGEKLFF,TGTGCCAGTAGTATCTTTTTCGGGACACGGGGAGAAAAACTGTTTTTT
.,TRBD1,TRBJ1-1,TRBV5-1,CASSPGQGAQNTEAFF,TGCGCCAGCAGCCCTGGACAGGGGGCGCAGAACACTGAAGCTTTCTTT
.,.,TRBJ2-7,TRBV19,CASSISVGDQGEQYF,TGTGCCAGTAGTATAAGCGTCGGCGATCAGGGCGAGCAGTACTTC
.,TRBD1,TRBJ1-1,TRBV11-2,CASSLQGAGTEAFF,TGTGCCAGCAGCTTACAGGGGGCGGGTACTGAAGCTTTCTTT
.,.,TRBJ1-1,TRBV6-5,CASSTTGLPGGKAFF,TGTGCCAGCAGCACGACGGGACTCCCGGGAGGGAAAGCTTTCTTT
.,TRBD2,TRBJ2-5,TRBV7-2,CASRLAAQETQYF,TGTGCCAGCAGACTAGCGGCTCAAGAGACCCAGTACTTC
once,.,TRBJ2-7,TRBV10-2,CASSKSGSSYEQYF,TGCGCCAGCAGTAAAAGCGGGTCTTCCTACGAGCAGTACTTC
.,TRBD1,TRBJ1-5,TRBV27,CASKNRGNNQPQHF,TGTGCCAGCAAAAACAGGGGAAACAATCAGCCCCAGCATTTT
.,TRBD1,TRBJ1-2,TRBV6-1,CASHSPGTGGGYTF,TGTGCCAGCCATAGTCCGGGGACAGGGGGAGGCTACACCTTC
.,TRBD1,TRBJ2-1,TRBV5-6,CASSSTGGEQFF,TGTGCCAGCAGCTCCACAGGGGGTGAGCAGTTCTTC
.,.,TRBJ1-5,TRBV27,CASSLRTTSNQPQHF,TGTGCCAGCAGTTTGAGGACAACTAGCAATCAGCCCCAGCATTTT
.,TRBD1,TRBJ2-7,TRBV28,CASSLSAGGTYEQYF,TGTGCCAGCAGTTTATCCGCAGGGGGAACCTACGAGCAGTACTTC
.,.,TRBJ1-4,TRBV28,CASRPGTFYQANEKLFF,TGTGCCAGCAGACCCGGGACATTCTACCAGGCTAATGAAAAACTGTTTTTT
.,TRBD2,TRBJ2-2,TRBV18,CASSDFGLAGVGGTGELFF,TGTGCCAGCTCAGACTTTGGACTAGCGGGAGTAGGAGGCACCGGGGAGCTGTTTTTT
.,.,TRBJ2-1,TRBV19,CASSRAGSGTAYSNEQFF,TGTGCCAGTAGTAGAGCGGGGTCTGGGACAGCTTATAGCAATGAGCAGTTCTTC
once,.,TRBJ2-2,TRBV5-4,CASSSAVKGELFF,TGTGCCAGCAGCTCGGCGGTTAAGGGGGAGCTGTTTTTT
few,.,TRBJ1-1,TRBV21-1,CASSKARQGNTEAFF,TGTGCCAGCAGCAAAGCGCGGCAGGGGAACACTGAAGCTTTCTTT
.,.,TRBJ2-3,TRBV29-1,CSSSTDTQYF,TGCAGCAGCAGCACAGATACGCAGTATTTT
.,TRBD2,TRBJ2-1,TRBV2,CASHLAEGYNEQFF,TGTGCCAGTCATCTAGCGGAGGGTTACAATGAGCAGTTCTTC
.,.,TRBJ2-3,TRBV5-4,CASSSRPDSTDTQYF,TGTGCCAGCAGCTCCCGACCCGATAGCACAGATACGCAGTATTTT
.,TRBD2,TRBJ2-7,TRBV11-2,CASSLGPAGKYEQYF,TGTGCCAGCAGCTTAGGTCCAGCGGGGAAATACGAGCAGTACTTC
.,.,TRBJ2-7,TRBV18,CASSPPAGPHEQYF,TGTGCCAGCTCACCACCGGCGGGACCGCACGAGCAGTACTTC
.,.,TRBJ1-3,TRBV6-6,CASSQNLISGNTIYF,TGTGCCAGCAGTCAGAATCTAATCTCTGGAAACACCATATATTTT
few,.,TRBJ2-2,TRBV2,CASLGRSNTGELFF,TGTGCCAGCTTGGGGCGATCGAACACCGGGGAGCTGTTTTTT
.,.,TRBJ1-2,TRBV4-1,CASSRLAWTQDLSGYTF,TGCGCCAGCAGCCGGCTGGCATGGACTCAGGACCTCTCTGGCTACACCTTC
once,.,TRBJ1-1,TRBV5-4,CASSLMPGAVGTEAFF,TGTGCCAGCAGCTTGATGCCAGGAGCAGTGGGCACTGAAGCTTTCTTT
once,TRBD1,TRBJ2-5,TRBV6-1,CASSDGANRGREPQYF,TGTGCCAGCAGTGATGGGGCAAACAGGGGCAGAGAGCCCCAGTACTTC
.,.,TRBJ1-1,TRBV19,CASSRAGNTEAFF,TGTGCCAGTAGTAGGGCAGGGAACACTGAAGCTTTCTTT
.,.,TRBJ2-1,TRBV5-5,CASSLEGQGRINEQFF,TGTGCCAGCAGCTTGGAGGGTCAGGGTAGGATCAATGAGCAGTTCTTC
.,TRBD1,TRBJ1-3,TRBV13,CASSRLQGKSGNTIYF,TGTGCCAGCAGCCGACTACAGGGGAAGTCTGGAAACACCATATATTTT
.,.,TRBJ1-1,TRBV15,CATSRGRYTEAFF,TGTGCCACCAGCAGAGGGCGGTACACTGAAGCTTTCTTT
.,.,TRBJ1-5,TRBV27,CASSKQGVSNQPQHF,TGTGCCAGCAGCAAACAAGGGGTTAGCAATCAGCCCCAGCATTTT
.,.,TRBJ2-7,TRBV6-1,CASSEGPTVGEQYF,TGTGCCAGCAGTGAGGGACCAACCGTGGGCGAGCAGTACTTC
.,.,TRBJ2-3,TRBV23-1,CAGAEDSTDTQYF,TGCGCAGGTGCGGAGGACAGCACAGATACGCAGTATTTT
.,TRBD2,TRBJ2-5,TRBV27,CASSLGGRRPQETQYF,TGTGCCAGCAGTTTAGGCGGGAGGAGGCCACAAGAGACCCAGTACTTC
few,.,TRBJ2-3,TRBV11-2,CASSSGGAQYF,TGTGCCAGCAGCTCCGGAGGGGCGCAGTATTTT
.,TRBD1,TRBJ2-1,TRBV18,CASSPQGQGFGEQFF,TGTGCCAGCTCACCCCAGGGACAGGGGTTCGGTGAGCAGTTCTTC
.,.,TRBJ2-7,TRBV4-1,CASSRHLTVEQYF,TGCGCCAGCAGCCGACACCTTACAGTCGAGCAGTACTTC